This TCR beta chain emerged from a study of T cell repertoires in cytomegalovirus infection. Study-wide background: Researchers turned to recently identified HLA-C-restricted CMV epitopes as well as well-studied HLA-B-restricted ones. It was the public TCR beta signatures that indicated both CMV infection and matching HLA type.

This clonotype was observed at least ten times. Its antigen remains unknown. The CDR3 is 15 residues long. Germline trimming cut 4 bases from V and 2 bases from J; bases unmatched to any gene: 9. Germline CDR1 is DFQATT and CDR2 is SNEGSKA (reference sequence). TCRdb recomputed calls from the reads with MiXCR, one row per CDR3 protein. The sample consists of hundreds of thousands of distinct CDR3 sequences, roughly 31% of them appearing once. The material was cultured CD8+ T cells from PBMCs, obtained from culture after CMV antigen stimulation. This receptor was obtained from a human donor in good health (CMV status not recorded). Some clones in this sample may be carry-over from other donors' samples. This chain connects TRBV20-1 to TRBJ1-2, with 8 nucleotides matching TRBD1. Here the CDR3 reads CSAKVRGRSNYGYTF. CDR3 sequence (DNA): TGCAGTGCTAAGGTCAGGGGGCGGTCGAACTATGGCTACACCTTC.